This is a list of T cell receptor beta chains from one sample in a study of long-term antiretroviral therapy in people with HIV. Assay used: immunoSEQ multiplex PCR; TCRdb lists only in-frame clones, some missing. The data hold about 30,000 clones, with over 90% observed a single time. Sequenced material: unsorted PBMCs, taken roughly 6.5 years after starting antiretroviral therapy. The receptors were sampled from a woman aged 40 to 49 with HIV. The CDR3 runs from the conserved cysteine through the conserved F or W. The order of the fields is D gene, J gene, clone size, V gene, CDR3 protein, CDR3 DNA. The D gene is left open where the match is weak. Rows give clone size only sometimes, using once, few, many, or a class for an expanded clone.

.	TRBJ1-6	.	TRBV6-5	CASMTALGRSVHF	TGTGCCAGCATGACAGCCCTTGGGCGATCGGTCCACTTT
.	TRBJ1-2	.	TRBV19	CASSIGESGYTF	TGTGCCAGTAGTATTGGAGAAAGTGGCTACACCTTC
.	TRBJ1-1	.	TRBV5-5	CASSLVTGDEAFF	TGTGCCAGCAGCTTGGTAACAGGCGATGAAGCTTTCTTT
TRBD1	TRBJ1-4	once	TRBV19	CASKGAANEKLFF	TGTGCCAGTAAGGGGGCGGCTAATGAAAAACTGTTTTTT
TRBD1	TRBJ1-2	.	TRBV4-1	CASSYGQGTNYGYTF	TGCGCCAGCAGTTACGGACAGGGAACTAACTATGGCTACACCTTC
.	TRBJ2-1	.	TRBV5-3	CARSLDPLPTGRTYNEQFF	TGTGCCAGAAGCTTGGATCCCCTCCCTACAGGGAGAACCTACAATGAGCAGTTCTTC
TRBD1	TRBJ2-2	.	TRBV10-3	CASKTGTGELFF	TGTGCCAGTAAGACAGGGACCGGGGAGCTGTTTTTT
.	TRBJ1-2	.	TRBV5-5	CASSLALVAPHGYTF	TGTGCCAGCAGCTTGGCCCTAGTAGCCCCCCATGGCTACACCTTC
.	TRBJ1-5	.	TRBV7-9	CASRGTNSNQPQHF	TGTGCCAGCAGAGGGACAAATAGCAATCAGCCCCAGCATTTT
.	TRBJ2-1	.	TRBV30	CAWSARGSSYNEQFF	TGTGCCTGGAGTGCCCGGGGGAGCTCCTACAATGAGCAGTTCTTC
TRBD2	TRBJ2-7	once	TRBV4-3	CASSTLAGGPYEQYF	TGCGCCAGCAGCACCCTAGCGGGGGGGCCATACGAGCAGTACTTC
TRBD1	TRBJ1-1	.	TRBV7-3	CASSLGQGRFAEAFF	TGTGCCAGCAGCTTAGGACAGGGTAGATTCGCTGAAGCTTTCTTT
TRBD2	TRBJ2-5	once	TRBV10-3	CAISEMAGGQETQYF	TGTGCCATCAGTGAAATGGCGGGGGGGCAAGAGACCCAGTACTTC
TRBD1	TRBJ1-4	.	TRBV19	CASRPPGQGAREKLFF	TGTGCCAGTAGACCCCCGGGACAGGGGGCGAGGGAAAAACTGTTTTTT
.	TRBJ1-2	.	TRBV4-3	CASSQDRLGGGYGYTF	TGCGCCAGCAGCCAAGATCGATTAGGGGGAGGCTATGGCTACACCTTC
.	TRBJ1-2	.	TRBV4-3	CASSPVGQALYYGYTF	TGCGCCAGCAGCCCCGTGGGACAAGCTCTTTACTATGGCTACACCTTC
.	TRBJ1-6	.	TRBV4-1	CASSLGTFNSPLHF	TGCGCCAGCAGCCTCGGGACGTTTAATTCACCCCTCCACTTT
.	TRBJ2-1	.	TRBV11-2	CASSSPGPYYNEQFF	TGTGCCAGCAGCTCCCCGGGTCCTTACTACAATGAGCAGTTCTTC
.	TRBJ2-2	.	TRBV18	CASSPPGGRTGELFF	TGTGCCAGCTCACCACCGGGAGGTCGGACCGGGGAGCTGTTTTTT
.	TRBJ1-1	.	TRBV5-1	CASSFGGGGTEAFF	TGCGCCAGCAGCTTTGGGGGAGGGGGCACTGAAGCTTTCTTT
TRBD1	TRBJ2-5	.	TRBV11-2	CASSLVAGTGGETQYF	TGTGCCAGCAGCTTAGTGGCTGGGACAGGAGGAGAGACCCAGTACTTC
.	TRBJ2-3	.	TRBV11-3	CASSIGGTDTQYF	TGTGCCAGCTCAATAGGGGGGACAGATACGCAGTATTTT
.	TRBJ2-5	.	TRBV19	CASSNRDFQETQYF	TGTGCCAGTAGTAACCGGGACTTCCAAGAGACCCAGTACTTC
.	TRBJ1-3	once	TRBV19	CASSTGRGNTIYF	TGTGCCAGTAGTACGGGGCGTGGAAACACCATATATTTT
TRBD1	TRBJ1-1	.	TRBV7-3	CASSPGGKNTEAFF	TGTGCCAGCAGCCCAGGGGGCAAGAACACTGAAGCTTTCTTT
TRBD1	TRBJ1-4	once	TRBV27	CASSSTAGTGRREKLFF	TGTGCCAGCAGTTCGACAGCCGGGACAGGGAGGAGAGAAAAACTGTTTTTT
TRBD2	TRBJ2-1	.	TRBV7-2	CASSPILAGSEQFF	TGTGCCAGCAGCCCGATACTAGCGGGGAGCGAGCAGTTCTTC
TRBD1	TRBJ1-2	.	TRBV9	CASSVGGTGNYGYTF	TGTGCCAGCAGCGTAGGGGGGACAGGGAACTATGGCTACACCTTC
.	TRBJ2-5	.	TRBV30	CAWSEAGQTQYF	TGTGCCTGGAGTGAAGCAGGGCAGACCCAGTACTTC
TRBD1	TRBJ1-5	once	TRBV30	CAWAGGGNQPQHF	TGTGCCTGGGCAGGGGGCGGCAATCAGCCCCAGCATTTT
.	TRBJ1-2	.	TRBV18	CASSPPYRPNYGYTF	TGTGCCAGCTCACCACCCTACAGGCCTAACTATGGCTACACCTTC
TRBD1	TRBJ1-4	.	TRBV30	CAWSVGQELFF	TGTGCCTGGAGTGTGGGACAGGAACTGTTTTTT
.	TRBJ1-1	.	TRBV6-5	CASTEWGTEAFF	TGTGCCAGCACTGAGTGGGGCACTGAAGCTTTCTTT
TRBD2	TRBJ2-1	.	TRBV4-3	CASSQDLSSGGYNEQFF	TGCGCCAGCAGCCAAGATCTCTCTAGCGGGGGCTACAATGAGCAGTTCTTC
TRBD1	TRBJ2-7	.	TRBV10-3	CAIRTRTGNYEQYF	TGTGCCATCAGGACCCGGACAGGGAACTACGAGCAGTACTTC
.	TRBJ1-2	.	TRBV5-8	CASSPTAIYGYTF	TGTGCCAGCAGCCCGACAGCGATATATGGCTACACCTTC
.	TRBJ1-1	.	TRBV4-1	CASSQGGTGAEAFF	TGCGCCAGCAGCCAAGGAGGGACGGGGGCTGAAGCTTTCTTT
.	TRBJ2-5	.	TRBV6-5	CASSYSMAGGRETQYF	TGTGCCAGCAGTTACTCGATGGCAGGGGGGAGGGAGACCCAGTACTTC
.	TRBJ2-2	.	TRBV19	CASSIEQANTGELFF	TGTGCCAGTAGTATAGAACAGGCGAACACCGGGGAGCTGTTTTTT
.	TRBJ2-7	medium-sized	TRBV5-1	CASSLWGVDEQYF	TGCGCCAGCAGCTTGTGGGGAGTTGACGAGCAGTACTTC
.	TRBJ2-6	.	TRBV4-1	CASSQQGPPAGANVLTF	TGCGCCAGCAGCCAACAGGGTCCGCCAGCAGGGGCCAACGTCCTGACTTTC
.	TRBJ2-1	.	TRBV7-9	CASSLSESSYNEQFF	TGTGCCAGCAGCTTATCGGAGAGCTCCTACAATGAGCAGTTCTTC
.	TRBJ2-7	.	TRBV11-3	CASSLDYLSYEQYF	TGTGCCAGCAGCTTAGACTATCTTTCCTACGAGCAGTACTTC
TRBD2	TRBJ2-1	.	TRBV9	CASSVGVSGLASDEQFF	TGTGCCAGCAGCGTAGGAGTGTCCGGACTAGCGAGCGATGAGCAGTTCTTC
.	TRBJ1-4	.	TRBV4-3	CASSQDGEGFNEKLFF	TGCGCCAGCAGCCAAGATGGGGAGGGCTTTAATGAAAAACTGTTTTTT
.	TRBJ1-2	.	TRBV19	CASSTLSVRGYGYTF	TGTGCCAGTAGTACCCTCAGTGTCCGGGGCTATGGCTACACCTTC